This is a list of T cell receptor beta chains from one sample in a study of a mutant IDH1 vaccine in newly diagnosed glioma. What these receptors recognize is not known. Method: immunoSEQ multiplex PCR; TCRdb's copy keeps in-frame clones and lacks some. The sample yields approximately 61,000 clones, roughly 80% seen once. Sequenced here: PBMCs, sampled from a glioma patient whose treatment included an IDH1 peptide vaccine. The receptors stem from a man between 45 and 60 years old with glioma. CDR3s include the opening cysteine and the closing phenylalanine or tryptophan. Each record gives: J gene, D gene, clone size, V gene, CDR3 protein, CDR3 DNA. D genes are given only for firm matches. Rows give clone size only sometimes, using once, few, many, or a class for an expanded clone.

>TRBJ2-3|TRBD1|few|TRBV5-5
CASSSGQGIWDTQYF
TGTGCCAGCAGCTCAGGACAGGGCATTTGGGATACGCAGTATTTT
>TRBJ1-5|TRBD1|-|TRBV5-1
CASSLEGGWNQPQHF
TGCGCCAGCAGCTTGGAAGGGGGCTGGAATCAGCCCCAGCATTTT
>TRBJ2-3|-|-|TRBV11-2
CASSLEPLTDTQYF
TGTGCCAGCAGCTTAGAACCCCTCACAGATACGCAGTATTTT
>TRBJ2-5|-|-|TRBV13
CASSSDPDGETQYF
TGTGCCAGCAGCTCTGACCCGGACGGTGAGACCCAGTACTTC
>TRBJ2-1|-|-|TRBV5-1
CASRVGGAEQFF
TGCGCCAGCAGAGTTGGGGGAGCTGAGCAGTTCTTC
>TRBJ2-7|TRBD2|-|TRBV6-4
CASSDPAGVAYEQYF
TGTGCCAGCAGTGATCCAGCGGGAGTTGCGTACGAGCAGTACTTC
>TRBJ1-1|-|-|TRBV14
CASSQGGHTEAFF
TGTGCCAGCAGCCAAGGCGGCCACACTGAAGCTTTCTTT
>TRBJ2-1|-|-|TRBV6-5
CASSYTFQGQQFF
TGTGCCAGCAGTTACACGTTTCAGGGGCAGCAGTTCTTC
>TRBJ2-5|-|few|TRBV5-1
CASSSQETQYF
TGCGCCAGCAGCTCTCAAGAGACCCAGTACTTC
>TRBJ1-1|-|-|TRBV5-6
CASSLVPSTTEAFF
TGTGCCAGCAGCTTGGTTCCTTCGACCACTGAAGCTTTCTTT
>TRBJ1-1|-|-|TRBV5-4
CASSSPTVNTEAFF
TGTGCCAGCAGCTCTCCGACAGTGAACACTGAAGCTTTCTTT
>TRBJ1-3|-|-|TRBV19
CASKGTLSSGNTIYF
TGTGCCAGTAAGGGCACCTTGAGCTCTGGAAACACCATATATTTT
>TRBJ2-7|TRBD2|-|TRBV19
CASSIGSGLAGNTYEQYF
TGTGCCAGTAGTATAGGTTCGGGACTAGCGGGAAATACCTACGAGCAGTACTTC
>TRBJ1-5|-|-|TRBV6-1
CASRQVNNQPQHF
TGTGCCAGCAGACAGGTGAACAATCAGCCCCAGCATTTT
>TRBJ2-7|-|-|TRBV10-3
CAISEKPDSYEQYF
TGTGCCATCAGTGAAAAGCCCGACTCCTACGAGCAGTACTTC
>TRBJ2-1|-|-|TRBV18
CASSPRGQEQFF
TGTGCCAGCTCACCAAGAGGCCAAGAGCAGTTCTTC
>TRBJ1-4|-|-|TRBV5-1
CASSLAGGATNEKLFF
TGCGCCAGCAGCTTGGCGGGGGGAGCAACTAATGAAAAACTGTTTTTT
>TRBJ2-4|-|-|TRBV7-2
CASSLPETVAKNIQYF
TGTGCCAGCAGCTTGCCCGAAACGGTAGCCAAAAACATTCAGTACTTC
>TRBJ1-1|-|-|TRBV6-6
CASSPQNQGTEAFF
TGTGCCAGCAGTCCACAAAATCAGGGCACTGAAGCTTTCTTT
>TRBJ1-6|-|-|TRBV7-6
CASSLAPTESPLHF
TGTGCCAGCAGCTTAGCCCCTACAGAGTCACCCCTCCACTTT
>TRBJ2-7|TRBD2|-|TRBV29-1
CSVGGLLEQYF
TGCAGCGTTGGGGGACTACTCGAGCAGTACTTC
>TRBJ2-2|TRBD1|-|TRBV10-3
CAISPGQGKGGGELFF
TGTGCCATCAGCCCGGGACAGGGAAAAGGAGGCGGGGAGCTGTTTTTT
>TRBJ2-4|-|-|TRBV29-1
CSVVIQGNIQYF
TGCAGCGTTGTCATTCAGGGGAACATTCAGTACTTC
>TRBJ1-4|-|-|TRBV19
CASSDEGGTNEKLFF
TGTGCCAGTAGCGACGAGGGGGGAACTAATGAAAAACTGTTTTTT
>TRBJ1-3|-|-|TRBV13
CASRRSGTHDIGNTIYF
TGTGCCAGCAGGAGATCCGGGACACACGATATCGGAAACACCATATATTTT
>TRBJ1-5|-|-|TRBV5-5
CASSKTGLSNQPQHF
TGTGCCAGCAGCAAAACAGGGCTCAGCAATCAGCCCCAGCATTTT
>TRBJ2-1|-|-|TRBV19
CASSIENRDNEQFF
TGTGCCAGTAGTATAGAAAATCGGGACAATGAGCAGTTCTTC
>TRBJ1-1|-|few|TRBV6-4
CASSLEAGDTEAFF
TGTGCCAGCAGTCTCGAAGCGGGGGACACTGAAGCTTTCTTT